This TCR beta chain is from a study of spatial heterogeneity in lung cancer. At the level of the study: After resection, follow-up PBMC samples were sequenced when available, at a median of approximately 25 months later. In the raw reads, each unique TCR and UMI combination was present more than ten times on average.

Via MiXCR, TCRdb re-called the 5' RACE reads, giving one row per CDR3 protein. The table includes tens of thousands of distinct CDR3 sequences, 15% to 20% detected once. Time point denoted: blood at routine non-recurrence follow-up after resection. Whole RNA from tumor, nontumor lung or frozen PBMC was sequenced unsorted. Trimming left V 0 bases short and J 0 bases short, with 16 bases between. Germline values: CDR1 LGHNA, CDR2 YSLEER. There are 18 residues in the CDR3. Sequences were derived from PBMCs, sampled at follow-up. The rearrangement uses TRBV4-3 and TRBJ2-3; D not certain. The clonotype was recovered from a male donor with early-stage non-small cell lung cancer. CDR3 bases: TGCGCCAGCAGCCAAGAAGGTTCTTTTGGGGATAGCACAGATACGCAGTATTTT. Translated: CASSQEGSFGDSTDTQYF.